A single sample gave rise to the 25 T cell receptor beta chains below, sequenced in a study of blood T cell repertoires in COVID-19. The table came from immunoSEQ multiplex PCR; TCRdb's copy has only in-frame clones and leaves some out. In the table there are about 360,000 clones, approximately 89% of which are singletons. The sequencing sample was made of PBMCs or T cells enriched from blood (not recorded which). The source of these receptors is a man in his forties in a cohort exposed to, infected with or recovered from COVID-19 (not recorded which).

This chain joins TRBV11-2 and TRBJ1-1, with a possible D match to TRBD1 (6 bases). The CDR3 spans 15 residues. Germline CDR1 and CDR2: SGHAT and FQNNGV. Trimming left V 5 bases short and J 1 base short, with 14 bases between. CDR3 nucleotide sequence: TGTGCCAGCAGCCCCCTCGGGACACAGAACACTGAAGCTTTCTTT. Amino acid sequence: CASSPLGTQNTEAFF.

The chain has TRBV5-5 and TRBJ2-5; D may be TRBD1 (5 bases). There are 14 residues in the CDR3. V gave up 2 bases and J gave up 0 bases, with 8 bases separating them. Germline values: CDR1 SGHKS, CDR2 YYEKEE (reference sequence). The DNA of the CDR3 is TGTGCCAGCAGCTTAAGACAGAACCAAGAGACCCAGTACTTC. Translated, it gives CASSLRQNQETQYF.

The J gene is TRBJ1-1, the V gene TRBV19, with TRBD1 matching 8 bases. The CDR3 covers 13 residues. Germline CDR1 is LNHDA and CDR2 is SQIVND (reference sequence). Germline trimming cut 7 bases from V and 6 bases from J; bases unmatched to any gene: 7. The CDR3: CASIGTGWAEAFF. In DNA form, the CDR3 reads TGTGCCAGTATCGGGACAGGTTGGGCTGAAGCTTTCTTT.

The V call is TRBV9, the J call TRBJ1-4; D not certain. The V gene lost 0 bases and the J gene lost 13 bases, with 22 bases spanning the gap. The CDR3 has 16 amino acids. CDR1 SGDLS and CDR2 YYNGEE come from the germline V gene. CDR3 nucleotide sequence: TGTGCCAGCAGCGTAGACCCTGCGGCCTCGCGGAAAGGACTGTTTTTT. It encodes CASSVDPAASRKGLFF.

The genes are TRBV7-9 and TRBJ2-7; the D gene is possibly TRBD2 (7 bases). CDR3 length: 15 amino acids. Germline V gene sequence: CDR1 SEHNR, CDR2 FQNEAQ (reference sequence). V dropped 5 bases and J dropped 2 bases, with 16 bases sitting between them. The DNA of the CDR3 is TGTGCCAGCAGCCTGGGGGGGCTCGCCACCTACGAGCAGTACTTC. Protein product: CASSLGGLATYEQYF.

The chain combines TRBV6-2 or TRBV6-3 with TRBJ2-7, with D unresolved. The length of the CDR3 is 13 residues. Trimming pared 0 bases from V and 4 bases from J, leaving 7 bases between. Germline CDR1 MNHEY, CDR2 SVGEGT. For the CDR3, the DNA is TGTGCCAGCAGTTACTCTGGCCAGTACGAGCAGTACTTC. Protein sequence: CASSYSGQYEQYF.

This chain joins TRBV29-1 and TRBJ1-1; 7 nucleotides agree with TRBD1. J lost 4 bases, V lost 4 bases, and 3 bases had no gene match. Per the germline V gene, CDR1 is SQVTM and CDR2 is ANQGSEA. The CDR3 totals 12 residues. The CDR3 protein is CSVGQGGTEAFF. Written as DNA, the CDR3 is TGCAGCGTTGGACAGGGAGGCACTGAAGCTTTCTTT.

This chain links TRBV10-3 with TRBJ2-7, with TRBD2 identical over 9 bases. Germline CDR1 reads ENHRY; CDR2 reads SYGVKD. V trimming: 4 bases; J trimming: 2 bases; junction bases outside the gene matches: 6. The CDR3 is 15 amino acids. The DNA of the CDR3 is TGTGCCATCAGTGTCCCGACTAGCGGCCCCTACGAGCAGTACTTC. This codes for CAISVPTSGPYEQYF.

The chain employs TRBV7-9 and TRBJ1-2; 8 bases map to TRBD1. The trim removed 2 bases at V and 5 bases at J, leaving 16 bases unmatched. The length of the CDR3 is 18 residues. CDR1 SEHNR and CDR2 FQNEAQ come from the germline V gene (reference sequence). CDR3 DNA: TGTGCCAGCAGCTTACGAGAGGTGGACAGGGTATATAGGTATGGCTACACCTTC. Its protein product is CASSLREVDRVYRYGYTF.

The chain recombines TRBV7-8 with TRBJ1-1; no definite D call. Germline lookup yields CDR1 SGHVS and CDR2 FQNEAQ. Trimming removed 2 bases at V and 4 bases at J, with 8 bases between. This CDR3 contains 13 residues. CDR3 residues: CASSLRGRTEAFF. Written as DNA, the CDR3 is TGTGCCAGCAGCTTAAGAGGGCGCACTGAAGCTTTCTTT.

This chain links TRBV24-1 with TRBJ2-1, with TRBD2 matching 7 bases. After removal of 6 bases from V and 10 bases from J, the junction contained 8 bases not matched to a gene. CDR1 and CDR2 from the germline V gene are KGHDR and SFDVKD. There are 13 residues in the CDR3. CDR3 loop: CATSLFGGSEQFF. The CDR3 nucleotides read TGTGCCACCAGTCTATTTGGCGGGAGCGAGCAGTTCTTC.

V and J are TRBV27 and TRBJ1-6, with D maybe TRBD1 (5 bases). Germline V gives CDR1 MNHEY, CDR2 SMNVEV (reference sequence). The CDR3 consists of 17 residues. V dropped 3 bases and J dropped 0 bases, with 12 bases sitting between them. The CDR3 bases are TGTGCCAGCAGTTTGTTTGGGGGGACCTCCTATAATTCACCCCTCCACTTT. Protein sequence: CASSLFGGTSYNSPLHF.

The rearrangement joins TRBV30 to TRBJ2-5, with D perhaps TRBD1 (6 bases). The CDR3 is 15 amino acids. V lost 5 bases and J 2 bases, leaving 18 bases between the germline ends. The germline CDR1 and CDR2 sequences are GTSNPN and SVGIG (reference sequence). CDR3: CAWGLPTGSQETQYF. For the CDR3, the DNA is TGTGCCTGGGGTTTACCAACAGGGTCACAAGAGACCCAGTACTTC. Full variable domain (missing parts from reference TRBV30 and TRBJ2-5): SQTIHQWPATLVQPVGSPLSLECTVEGTSNPNLYWYRQAAGRGLQLLFYSVGIGQISSEVPQNLSASRPQDRQFILSSKKLLLSDSGFYLCAWGLPTGSQETQYFGPGTRLLVL.

The V and J genes are TRBV11-2 and TRBJ2-1, with 9 bases aligning to TRBD2. V shed 2 bases and J 0 bases; nucleotides not matched to a gene: 2. The CDR3 consists of 16 residues. The V gene's germline CDR1 is SGHAT and CDR2 FQNNGV. The CDR3, as DNA: TGTGCCAGCAGCTTAAGCGGGGGGAGCTCCTACAATGAGCAGTTCTTC. It codes for CASSLSGGSSYNEQFF.

In its sample, this clone was seen a few times. The chain employs TRBV2 and TRBJ1-3; tentatively, D is TRBD1 (6 bases). With 1 base removed from V and 3 bases from J, the gap between germline ends came to 10 bases. CDR1 is SNHLY, CDR2 FYNNEI, per germline. This CDR3 comprises 15 residues. The CDR3 region has the DNA TGTGCCAGCAGTGAAGGGGGGCAATTTGGAAACACCATATATTTT. It is translated as CASSEGGQFGNTIYF. Full variable domain (missing parts from reference TRBV2 and TRBJ1-3): EPEVTQTPSHQVTQMGQEVILRCVPISNHLYFYWYRQILGQKVEFLVSFYNNEISEKSEIFDDQFSVERPDGSNFTLKIRSTKLEDSAMYFCASSEGGQFGNTIYFGEGSWLTVV.

This chain connects TRBV5-1 to TRBJ1-2; TRBD1 aligns across 8 bases. The CDR3 covers 14 residues. CDR1 and CDR2 (germline): SGHRS, YFSETQ. Germline trimming cut 5 bases from V and 4 bases from J; bases unmatched to any gene: 7. DNA of the CDR3: TGCGCCAGCAGACTGACAGGGGAGGTCTATGGCTACACCTTC. Translating gives CASRLTGEVYGYTF.

V is TRBV2 and J is TRBJ2-7; the D gene is possibly TRBD1 (6 bases). Trimming removed 5 bases from V and 3 bases from J, with 11 bases in between. The CDR3 is made up of 13 amino acids. The germline CDR1 and CDR2 sequences are SNHLY and FYNNEI. The DNA of the CDR3 is TGTGCCAGCAGTAGGGACAACAACTACGAGCAGTACTTC. Protein sequence: CASSRDNNYEQYF.

The chain is built from TRBV7-9 and TRBJ1-5; D gene unclear. V shed 7 bases and J shed 5 bases, with 15 bases lying between them. The CDR3 is 14 amino acids. CDR1 is SEHNR and CDR2 is FQNEAQ in the germline V gene (reference sequence). The DNA of the CDR3 is TGTGCCAGCACCTCTTCTGTTCAGGATCAGCCCCAGCATTTT. It codes for CASTSSVQDQPQHF.

V usage is TRBV7-9 and J usage is TRBJ1-1; D possibly corresponds to TRBD1 (5 bases). The CDR3 consists of 15 residues. CDR1 and CDR2 (germline): SEHNR, FQNEAQ (reference sequence). Trimming removed 5 bases at V and 0 bases at J, with 13 bases between. The CDR3 spells CASSRMGGLNTEAFF. The DNA for the CDR3 is TGTGCCAGCAGCAGAATGGGGGGACTGAACACTGAAGCTTTCTTT.

The V gene is TRBV6-1, the J gene TRBJ2-4; weak D call: TRBD2 (5 bases). The ends were cut back, 2 bases at V and 9 bases at J, with 14 bases in the middle. The CDR3 runs to 14 residues. From germline, CDR1 is MNHNS and CDR2 SASEGT. CDR3 in DNA: TGTGCCAGCAGTGAAATAGCGAACGGCGGCATTCAGTACTTC. As protein: CASSEIANGGIQYF.

The V and J genes are TRBV30 and TRBJ2-7; 7 nucleotides line up with TRBD1. The CDR3 covers 12 residues. V gave up 5 bases and J gave up 4 bases; unmatched junction bases: 5. Germline assignment: CDR1 GTSNPN and CDR2 SVGIG (reference sequence). The CDR3 loop is CAWGDRRYEQYF. The CDR3 region has the DNA TGTGCCTGGGGGGACAGAAGATACGAGCAGTACTTC.

The genes are TRBV2 and TRBJ1-2; 9 bases are a match to TRBD1. Germline trimming cut 2 bases from V and 0 bases from J; bases unmatched to any gene: 10. The CDR3 totals 18 residues. CDR1 is SNHLY and CDR2 is FYNNEI in the germline V gene. CDR3 sequence reads: CASSETLQGAGANYGYTF. The CDR3 DNA is TGTGCCAGCAGTGAAACCCTACAGGGGGCCGGAGCTAACTATGGCTACACCTTC.

The rearrangement uses TRBV5-4 and TRBJ1-1, with 8 bases lining up with TRBD1. The V gene end was trimmed by 3 bases and the J gene end by 1 base; junction bases not matched to a gene: 8. This CDR3 comprises 16 residues. Per the germline V gene, CDR1 is SGHNT and CDR2 is YYREEE (reference sequence). This CDR3 is CASSSAGQAPNTEAFF. The CDR3 bases are TGTGCCAGCAGCTCCGCGGGACAGGCCCCGAACACTGAAGCTTTCTTT.

The genes are TRBV27 and TRBJ1-6, with D uncertain. Germline values: CDR1 MNHEY, CDR2 SMNVEV (reference sequence). This CDR3 is built from 15 residues. The germline V and J ends were trimmed by 6 bases and 10 bases, with 19 bases remaining between them. This CDR3 reads CASRGGPPDHSPLHF. In DNA, the CDR3 is TGTGCCAGCAGGGGCGGGCCCCCGGATCACTCACCCCTCCACTTT.

The chain links TRBV7-8 to TRBJ2-7; TRBD2 matches at 8 bases. J lost 2 bases, V lost 2 bases, and 2 bases had no gene match. The CDR3 spans 14 residues. Germline loops: CDR1 SGHVS, CDR2 FQNEAQ. Here the CDR3 reads CASSLIAGPYEQYF. Here the CDR3 DNA reads TGTGCCAGCAGCTTAATAGCGGGACCCTACGAGCAGTACTTC. The full variable domain, rest sourced from reference TRBV7-8 and TRBJ2-7, is GAGVSQSPRYKVAKRGQDVALRCDPISGHVSLFWYQQALGQGPEFLTYFQNEAQLDKSGLPSDRFFAERPEGSVSTLKIQRTQQEDSAVYLCASSLIAGPYEQYFGPGTRLTVT.